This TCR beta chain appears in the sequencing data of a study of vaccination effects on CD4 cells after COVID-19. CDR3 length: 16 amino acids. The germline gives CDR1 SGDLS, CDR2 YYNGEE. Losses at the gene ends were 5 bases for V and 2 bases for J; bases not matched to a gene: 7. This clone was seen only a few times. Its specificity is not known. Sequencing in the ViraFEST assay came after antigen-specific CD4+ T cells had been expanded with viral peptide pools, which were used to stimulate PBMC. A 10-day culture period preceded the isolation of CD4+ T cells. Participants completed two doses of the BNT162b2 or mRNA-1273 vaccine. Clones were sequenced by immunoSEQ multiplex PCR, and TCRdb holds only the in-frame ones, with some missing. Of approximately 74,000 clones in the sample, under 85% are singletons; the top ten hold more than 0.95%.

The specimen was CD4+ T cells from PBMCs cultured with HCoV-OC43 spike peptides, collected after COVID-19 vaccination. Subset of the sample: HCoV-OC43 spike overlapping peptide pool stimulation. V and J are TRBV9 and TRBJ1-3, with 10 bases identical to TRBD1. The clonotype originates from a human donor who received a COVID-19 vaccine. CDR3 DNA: TGTGCCAGCAGTCGTGCGGGACAGGGGACTGGAAACACCATATATTTT. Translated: CASSRAGQGTGNTIYF.